This T cell receptor (beta chain) was obtained from a study of cytomegalovirus exposure and HLA in healthy donors. Whole-study results and caveats: Generally TCR sequences proved uncommon, though certain public TCRs appeared in numerous donors.

Repertoires were generated with immunoSEQ multiplex PCR, while TCRdb's copy carries only in-frame clones and drops some. This table holds around 60,000 clones, around 96% found once. V shed 5 bases, J shed 10 bases, and the junction held 12 bases outside the gene matches. The germline V gene has CDR1 MDHEN and CDR2 SYDVKM. This CDR3 has 16 amino acids. A single count supports this clone. Its antigen is currently unknown. Sequenced input: PBMCs. This rearrangement joins TRBV28 to TRBJ2-1; 12 positions agree with TRBD2. The receptor was isolated from a man aged 18 to 30 in good health and CMV-seropositive. CDR3 residues: CASSGTLAGGLEEQFF. The CDR3 region has the DNA TGTGCCAGCAGTGGAACACTAGCGGGAGGCCTCGAGGAGCAGTTCTTC. Combining the CDR3 with reference TRBV28 and TRBJ2-1 gives the whole variable domain DVKVTQSSRYLVKRTGEKVFLECVQDMDHENMFWYRQDPGLGLRLIYFSYDVKMKEKGDIPEGYSVSREKKERFSLILESASTNQTSMYLCASSGTLAGGLEEQFFGPGTRLTVL.